Listed here are 27 T cell receptor beta chains from one sample, sequenced in a study of T cell responses to AZD1222 COVID-19 vaccine. Sequencing was performed with immunoSEQ multiplex PCR; in TCRdb, only in-frame clones are kept and a portion is missing. The listing contains over 120,000 clones. The sequencing sample was made of peripheral blood. Receptor source: an adult in good health.

The V call is TRBV7-8, the J call TRBJ1-2; D is possibly TRBD1 (5 bases). The V end lost 1 base, the J end lost 7 bases, and 16 bases lay between the germline ends. The CDR3 contains 15 residues. Germline V gene lookup returns CDR1 SGHVS and CDR2 FQNEAQ. DNA for the CDR3: TGTGCCAGCAGCTTAGAACAGGCCACGAAAGGTGGCTACACCTTC. Its translation is CASSLEQATKGGYTF. Full variable domain (rest looked up from reference TRBV7-8 and TRBJ1-2): GAGVSQSPRYKVAKRGQDVALRCDPISGHVSLFWYQQALGQGPEFLTYFQNEAQLDKSGLPSDRFFAERPEGSVSTLKIQRTQQEDSAVYLCASSLEQATKGGYTFGSGTRLTVV.

The rearrangement joins TRBV11-2 to TRBJ2-3; D ambiguous. Germline V gene data show CDR1 as SGHAT and CDR2 as FQNNGV. The CDR3 consists of 14 residues. V lost 4 bases to trimming and J lost 5 bases, with 13 bases between them. CDR3 nucleotides: TGTGCCAGCAGCTGGATCTCTTTCATAGATACGCAGTATTTT. As protein: CASSWISFIDTQYF.

V and J are TRBV6-5 and TRBJ1-4; D is undetermined. V was pared by 0 bases and J by 0 bases, with 5 bases between. The germline V gene encodes CDR1 MNHEY and CDR2 SVGAGI. The CDR3 runs 15 residues. CDR3 sequence: CASSYSGPTNEKLFF. CDR3 bases: TGTGCCAGCAGTTACTCAGGGCCAACTAATGAAAAACTGTTTTTT.

The V call is TRBV7-6, the J call TRBJ2-5, with D possibly TRBD1 on 5 matching bases. The CDR3 is made up of 14 amino acids. V dropped 5 bases and J dropped 5 bases, with 15 bases sitting between them. Germline assignment: CDR1 SGHVS and CDR2 FNYEAQ. CDR3 amino acids: CASSTRVNGETQYF. CDR3 coding DNA: TGTGCCAGCAGCACCAGGGTGAATGGCGAGACCCAGTACTTC.

The chain recombines TRBV6-1 with TRBJ2-1; TRBD1 is a possible D gene (6 bases). The ends were cut back, 3 bases at V and 2 bases at J, with 14 bases in the middle. Germline V gene lookup returns CDR1 MNHNS and CDR2 SASEGT. This CDR3 region has 16 residues. CDR3 region: CASSDLPQGTYNEQFF. CDR3 DNA sequence: TGTGCCAGCAGTGATCTTCCACAGGGTACCTACAATGAGCAGTTCTTC.

CDR3 residues: CASFKTSGGLDEQFF. The CDR3 DNA follows: TGTGCCAGCTTCAAGACTAGCGGGGGCCTCGATGAGCAGTTCTTC. The V and J genes are TRBV18 and TRBJ2-1; 12 bases line up with TRBD2. Germline CDR1 KGHSH, CDR2 LQKENI. This CDR3 comprises 15 residues. V was pared by 7 bases and J by 8 bases, with 9 bases of the junction left unmatched. Combining the CDR3 with reference TRBV18 and TRBJ2-1 gives the whole variable domain NAGVMQNPRHLVRRRGQEARLRCSPMKGHSHVYWYRQLPEEGLKFMVYLQKENIIDESGMPKERFSAEFPKEGPSILRIQQVVRGDSAAYFCASFKTSGGLDEQFFGPGTRLTVL.

The chain uses TRBV6-5 and TRBJ1-1; D gene unclear. This CDR3 region has 15 residues. Trimming pared 0 bases from V and 1 base from J, leaving 9 bases between. Per the germline V gene, CDR1 is MNHEY and CDR2 is SVGAGI. CDR3 in amino acids: CASSYSGRGNTEAFF. DNA for the CDR3: TGTGCCAGCAGTTACTCGGGTCGTGGGAACACTGAAGCTTTCTTT.

The chain recombines TRBV5-5 with TRBJ1-4; 7 nucleotides align to TRBD1. Trimming took 4 bases from V and 4 from J; bases not matched to a gene: 7. The CDR3 contains 15 residues. Per germline, CDR1 SGHKS and CDR2 YYEKEE (reference sequence). The CDR3 DNA reads as TGTGCCAGCAGCCCCGGCGGGACAGTTAATGAAAAACTGTTTTTT. It encodes CASSPGGTVNEKLFF.

The rearrangement uses TRBV9 and TRBJ2-5; D gene ambiguous. The V gene lost 0 bases and the J gene lost 3 bases, with 6 bases spanning the gap. This CDR3 region has 13 residues. In germline, CDR1 is SGDLS, CDR2 YYNGEE. CDR3 bases: TGTGCCAGCAGCGTAGAAAGTGAAGAGACCCAGTACTTC. Its protein product is CASSVESEETQYF.

CDR3 coding DNA: TGTGCCAGCAGCAAGACGAGTGGGGGTAACACTGAAGCTTTCTTT. Encoded protein: CASSKTSGGNTEAFF. The chain combines TRBV7-9 with TRBJ1-1, with D perhaps matching TRBD1 (5 bases). Trimming took 5 bases from V and 2 from J, leaving 15 bases between them. Germline CDR1 and CDR2: SEHNR and FQNEAQ (reference sequence). The CDR3 has 15 residues.

The rearrangement links TRBV5-5 to TRBJ1-1; D not certain. The V end was cut by 3 bases, the J end by 0 bases, with 12 bases between. Germline CDR1 reads SGHKS; CDR2 reads YYEKEE (reference sequence). This CDR3 spans 15 amino acids. The CDR3 nucleotides read TGTGCCAGCAGCTCCCCGGTCCAGTTGAACACTGAAGCTTTCTTT. Translation gives CASSSPVQLNTEAFF.

The rearrangement links TRBV5-1 to TRBJ1-2, with 7 bases matching TRBD1. The CDR3 length is 14 residues. The ends lost 3 bases at V and 6 bases at J; junction bases unmatched: 8. Germline V gene data show CDR1 as SGHRS and CDR2 as YFSETQ. CDR3 loop: CASSSGQAMDGYTF. In DNA, the CDR3 is TGCGCCAGCAGCTCCGGACAGGCCATGGATGGCTACACCTTC.

This chain connects TRBV7-9 to TRBJ2-6; 9 bases align to TRBD1. The germline CDR1 and CDR2 sequences are SEHNR and FQNEAQ (reference sequence). The CDR3 is made up of 16 amino acids. V was clipped by 7 bases and J by 0 bases; unmatched bases: 4. The CDR3 reads CASTRTGASGANVLTF. CDR3 DNA: TGTGCCAGCACCCGGACAGGGGCCTCTGGGGCCAACGTCCTGACTTTC.

This chain's CDR3 is CASSHQTGLSSYEQYF. The CDR3 DNA follows: TGCGCCAGCAGTCACCAGACAGGCTTGAGCTCCTACGAGCAGTACTTC. This chain connects TRBV23-1 to TRBJ2-7, with D perhaps matching TRBD1 (6 bases). TRBV23-1 is placed among ORFs of uncertain function. The germline V and J ends were trimmed by 3 bases and 0 bases, with 15 bases remaining between them. The length of the CDR3 is 16 residues.

The chain has TRBV2 and TRBJ1-3; the match to TRBD1 covers 8 bases. The CDR3 totals 16 residues. Germline lookup yields CDR1 SNHLY and CDR2 FYNNEI. Unmatched junction bases numbered 5, after V lost 4 bases and J lost 0 bases. CDR3 protein: CASSARTGLSGNTIYF. In DNA, the CDR3 is TGTGCCAGCAGTGCTAGGACAGGGCTCTCTGGAAACACCATATATTTT. The entire variable domain, with the rest obtained from reference TRBV2 and TRBJ1-3, is as follows: EPEVTQTPSHQVTQMGQEVILRCVPISNHLYFYWYRQILGQKVEFLVSFYNNEISEKSEIFDDQFSVERPDGSNFTLKIRSTKLEDSAMYFCASSARTGLSGNTIYFGEGSWLTVV.

The V call is TRBV20-1, the J call TRBJ2-7, with D tentatively TRBD2 (5 bases). The CDR3 consists of 11 residues. Germline assignment: CDR1 DFQATT and CDR2 SNEGSKA (reference sequence). The germline V and J ends were trimmed by 8 bases and 7 bases, with 15 bases remaining between them. The CDR3 bases are TGCAGTCTAAACCCGGGCGGGGAGCAGTACTTC. Translation gives CSLNPGGEQYF.

The chain combines TRBV7-2 with TRBJ1-4, with D perhaps matching TRBD1 (5 bases). The CDR3 has 17 amino acids. Trimming shortened V by 1 base and J by 3 bases, and 15 bases separated the two germline ends. Germline V lookup: CDR1 SGHTA, CDR2 FQGNSA. The CDR3 here is CASSLGDPPRANEKLFF. The CDR3 nucleotides are TGTGCCAGCAGCTTAGGGGACCCCCCCAGGGCTAATGAAAAACTGTTTTTT. Filled out from reference TRBV7-2 and TRBJ1-4, the complete variable domain reads GAGVSQSPSNKVTEKGKDVELRCDPISGHTALYWYRQSLGQGLEFLIYFQGNSAPDKSGLPSDRFSAERTGGSVSTLTIQRTQQEDSAVYLCASSLGDPPRANEKLFFGSGTQLSVL.

The V call is TRBV6-2 or TRBV6-3, the J call TRBJ1-5; TRBD1 is a possible D gene (6 bases). The germline CDR1 and CDR2 sequences are MNHEY and SVGEGT. V lost 6 bases, J lost 4 bases, and 16 bases lay in between. This CDR3 has 15 amino acids. For the CDR3, the DNA is TGTGCCAGCAGCCTACCGGGACATTCAAATCAGCCCCAGCATTTT. Translating it yields CASSLPGHSNQPQHF.

The rearrangement uses TRBV5-1 and TRBJ2-6; no clear D. Germline CDR1 and CDR2: SGHRS and YFSETQ. V gave up 2 bases and J gave up 4 bases, with 4 bases separating them. The CDR3 has 13 residues. The CDR3 DNA follows: TGCGCCAGCAGCTTCGGCGGGGCCAACGTCCTGACTTTC. This encodes CASSFGGANVLTF.

The chain uses TRBV19 and TRBJ1-6; no firm D call. The germline V gene has CDR1 LNHDA and CDR2 SQIVND (reference sequence). V dropped 3 bases and J dropped 9 bases, with 15 bases sitting between them. The CDR3 is made up of 15 amino acids. The CDR3 spells CASSIRLSATSPLHF. The DNA for the CDR3 is TGTGCCAGTAGTATTCGTCTCTCGGCTACTTCACCCCTCCACTTT.

V is TRBV2 and J is TRBJ1-1; TRBD1 agrees at 7 bases. The CDR3 covers 13 residues. The ends lost 4 bases at V and 6 bases at J; junction bases unmatched: 5. From germline, CDR1 is SNHLY and CDR2 FYNNEI. The CDR3 DNA sequence: TGTGCCAGCAGTGCGGACAGGTATGCTGAAGCTTTCTTT. This encodes CASSADRYAEAFF.

The chain links TRBV6-5 to TRBJ1-1; no reliable D call. This CDR3 region has 13 residues. Trimming took off 0 bases at V and 3 bases at J, with 5 bases between the two ends. Germline V gene lookup returns CDR1 MNHEY and CDR2 SVGAGI. CDR3 sequence (DNA): TGTGCCAGCAGTTACTCGCGGGACACTGAAGCTTTCTTT. This translates into CASSYSRDTEAFF.

This chain joins TRBV4-1 and TRBJ2-5; the match to TRBD2 covers 7 bases. The CDR3 spans 16 residues. V lost 1 base to trimming and J lost 3 bases; unmatched junction nucleotides: 8. Per germline, CDR1 MGHRA and CDR2 YSYEKL. For the CDR3, the DNA is TGCGCCAGCAGCCAAGGCCCCCTCGGGACTAAAGAGACCCAGTACTTC. This codes for CASSQGPLGTKETQYF.

The chain carries TRBV6-5 and TRBJ1-2; D is unresolved. V was cut by 2 bases and J by 6 bases, with 7 bases left in between. Germline V gene lookup returns CDR1 MNHEY and CDR2 SVGAGI. The CDR3 covers 12 residues. The CDR3 spells CASSYNGHGYTF. The CDR3 nucleotides are TGTGCCAGCAGTTACAATGGACATGGCTACACCTTC.

The gene calls are TRBV7-2 and TRBJ1-3; perhaps TRBD1 as D (6 bases). CDR1 and CDR2 (germline): SGHTA, FQGNSA. CDR3 length: 15 amino acids. V lost 5 bases, J lost 8 bases, and 19 bases lay in between. CDR3 bases: TGTGCCAGCAGCCGGATTTTGGGGGCGGCGGACACCATATATTTT. This gives the protein CASSRILGAADTIYF. Drawing the rest from reference TRBV7-2 and TRBJ1-3, the complete variable domain is GAGVSQSPSNKVTEKGKDVELRCDPISGHTALYWYRQSLGQGLEFLIYFQGNSAPDKSGLPSDRFSAERTGGSVSTLTIQRTQQEDSAVYLCASSRILGAADTIYFGEGSWLTVV.

The chain links TRBV4-3 to TRBJ1-4; a weak D match, TRBD1 (6 bases). The CDR3 runs 18 residues. V was cut by 0 bases and J by 0 bases, with 14 bases left in between. Germline V gives CDR1 LGHNA, CDR2 YSLEER. The DNA of the CDR3 is TGCGCCAGCAGCCAAGAACCTCAGGGGCCTGCAACTAATGAAAAACTGTTTTTT. It encodes CASSQEPQGPATNEKLFF.

The chain combines TRBV5-8 with TRBJ2-1; the match to TRBD1 covers 7 bases. Germline CDR1 SGHTS, CDR2 YDEGEE. There are 15 residues in the CDR3. The V segment lost 0 bases and the J segment 3 bases; nucleotides outside the gene matches: 3. The CDR3 region has the DNA TGTGCCAGCAGCTTGGGGGACAGTCTCTACAATGAGCAGTTCTTC. It is translated as CASSLGDSLYNEQFF.